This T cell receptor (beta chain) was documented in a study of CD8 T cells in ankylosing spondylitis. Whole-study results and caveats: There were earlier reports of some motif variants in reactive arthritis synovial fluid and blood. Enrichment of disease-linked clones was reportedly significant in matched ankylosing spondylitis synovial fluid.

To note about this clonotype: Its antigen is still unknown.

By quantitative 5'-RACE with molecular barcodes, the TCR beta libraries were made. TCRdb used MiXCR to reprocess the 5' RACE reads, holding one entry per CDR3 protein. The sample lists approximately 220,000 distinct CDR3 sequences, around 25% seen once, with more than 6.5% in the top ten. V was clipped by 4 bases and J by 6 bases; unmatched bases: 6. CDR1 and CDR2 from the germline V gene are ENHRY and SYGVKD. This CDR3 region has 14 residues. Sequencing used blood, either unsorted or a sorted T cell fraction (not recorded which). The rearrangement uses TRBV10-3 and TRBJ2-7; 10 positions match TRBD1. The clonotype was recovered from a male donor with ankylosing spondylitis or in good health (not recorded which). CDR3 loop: CAISVGTGEREQYF. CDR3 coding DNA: TGTGCCATCAGTGTGGGGACAGGGGAGCGCGAGCAGTACTTC.